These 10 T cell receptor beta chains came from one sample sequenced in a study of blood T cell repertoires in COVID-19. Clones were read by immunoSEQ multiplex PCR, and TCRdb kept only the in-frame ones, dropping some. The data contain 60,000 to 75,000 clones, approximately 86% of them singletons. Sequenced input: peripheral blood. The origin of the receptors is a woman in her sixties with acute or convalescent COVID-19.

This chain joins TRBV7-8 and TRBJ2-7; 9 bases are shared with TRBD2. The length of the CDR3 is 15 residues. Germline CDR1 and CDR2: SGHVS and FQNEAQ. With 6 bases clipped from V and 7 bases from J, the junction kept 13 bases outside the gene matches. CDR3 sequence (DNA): TGTGCCAGCAGTGCCGTAGCGGGGGCCCGCTTGGAGCAGTACTTC. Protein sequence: CASSAVAGARLEQYF.

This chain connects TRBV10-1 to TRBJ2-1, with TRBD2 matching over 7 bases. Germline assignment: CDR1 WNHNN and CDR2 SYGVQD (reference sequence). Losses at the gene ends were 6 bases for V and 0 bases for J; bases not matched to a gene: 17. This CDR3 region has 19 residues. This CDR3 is CASSPTGLNPRGSYNEQFF. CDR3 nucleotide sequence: TGCGCCAGCAGCCCTACGGGACTAAACCCAAGGGGCTCCTACAATGAGCAGTTCTTC.

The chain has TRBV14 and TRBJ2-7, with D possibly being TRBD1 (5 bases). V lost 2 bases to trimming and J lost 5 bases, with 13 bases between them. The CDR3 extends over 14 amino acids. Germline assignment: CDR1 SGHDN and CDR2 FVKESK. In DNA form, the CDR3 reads TGTGCCAGCAGCCAAATAATGACAGTCGACGAGCAGTACTTC. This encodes CASSQIMTVDEQYF.

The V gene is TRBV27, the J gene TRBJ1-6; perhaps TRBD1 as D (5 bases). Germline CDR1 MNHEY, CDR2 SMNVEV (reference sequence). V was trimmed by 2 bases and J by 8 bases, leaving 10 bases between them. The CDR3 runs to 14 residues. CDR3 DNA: TGTGCCAGCAGTTTAGGGGGGACCTATTCACCCCTCCACTTT. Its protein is CASSLGGTYSPLHF.

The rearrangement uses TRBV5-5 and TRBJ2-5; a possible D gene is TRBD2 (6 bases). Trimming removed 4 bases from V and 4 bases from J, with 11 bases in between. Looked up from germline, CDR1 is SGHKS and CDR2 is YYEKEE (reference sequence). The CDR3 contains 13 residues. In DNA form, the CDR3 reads TGTGCCAGCAGCCAGGAGGGCTCAGAGACCCAGTACTTC. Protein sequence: CASSQEGSETQYF.

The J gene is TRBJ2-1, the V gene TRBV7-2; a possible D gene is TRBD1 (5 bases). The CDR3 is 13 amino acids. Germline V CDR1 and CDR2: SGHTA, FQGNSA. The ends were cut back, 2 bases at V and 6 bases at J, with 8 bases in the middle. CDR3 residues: CASSLRTGNEQFF. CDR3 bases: TGTGCCAGCAGCTTACGAACAGGCAATGAGCAGTTCTTC.

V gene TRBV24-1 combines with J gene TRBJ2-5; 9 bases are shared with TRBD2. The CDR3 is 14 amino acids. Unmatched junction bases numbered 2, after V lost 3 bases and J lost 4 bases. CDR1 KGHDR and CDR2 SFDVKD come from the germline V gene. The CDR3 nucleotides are TGTGCCACCAGTGATAGCGGGGGGATAGAGACCCAGTACTTC. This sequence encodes CATSDSGGIETQYF.

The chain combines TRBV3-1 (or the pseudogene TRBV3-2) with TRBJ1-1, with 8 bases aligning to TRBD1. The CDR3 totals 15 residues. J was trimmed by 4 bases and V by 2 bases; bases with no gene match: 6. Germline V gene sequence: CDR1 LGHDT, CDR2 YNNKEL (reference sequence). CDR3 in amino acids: CASSQQDRGGTEAFF. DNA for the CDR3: TGTGCCAGCAGCCAACAAGACAGGGGCGGCACTGAAGCTTTCTTT.

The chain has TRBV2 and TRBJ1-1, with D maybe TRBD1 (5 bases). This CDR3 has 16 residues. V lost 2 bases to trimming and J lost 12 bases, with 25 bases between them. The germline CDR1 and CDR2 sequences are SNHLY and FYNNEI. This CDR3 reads CASSETIEGLGGEPFF. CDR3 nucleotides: TGTGCCAGCAGTGAAACGATAGAGGGACTCGGAGGGGAGCCTTTCTTT.

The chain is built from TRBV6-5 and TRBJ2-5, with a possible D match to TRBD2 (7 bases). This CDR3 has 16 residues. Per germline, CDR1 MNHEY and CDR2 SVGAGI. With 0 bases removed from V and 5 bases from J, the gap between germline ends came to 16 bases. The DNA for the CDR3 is TGTGCCAGCAGTTACTCGGGGGGGGCCCGGGAGGAGACCCAGTACTTC. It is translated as CASSYSGGAREETQYF.